One T cell receptor beta chain is described in this entry. This CDR3 has 15 amino acids. With V trimmed by 5 bases and J by 1 base, 4 bases remained unmatched. CDR1 is ENHRY, CDR2 SYGVKD, per germline. This sample was included in a study of blood T cell repertoires in COVID-19. Across the whole study: The United States, Italy and Spain provided the acute and convalescent COVID-19 samples. The analysed material was cDNA or gDNA that came from T cells, B-cell-depleted T cells, or PBMCs.

Study processing details: Reference gene primers were amplified, and this amplification served to estimate nucleated cell counts. The repertoire was sequenced with immunoSEQ multiplex PCR; TCRdb's copy has only in-frame clones and lacks some. V and J calls and clone size follow that table, whereas D and trimming were derived from the DNA. Here the sample spans 50,000 to 85,000 clones, roughly 82% being singletons. The chain is built from TRBV10-3 and TRBJ2-3; 9 nucleotides match TRBD2. Sequences were obtained from peripheral blood. The sequence was collected from a man aged 55 to 70 with acute or convalescent COVID-19. Here the CDR3 reads CAISNSGGGTDTQYF. CDR3 coding DNA: TGTGCCATCAGTAATAGCGGGGGAGGCACAGATACGCAGTATTTT.